The 7 T cell receptor beta chains reported below all come from one sample, sequenced in a study of long-term antiretroviral therapy in people with HIV. Survey-level resolution applied to immunoSEQ assay v3.0. The protocol was immunoSEQ multiplex PCR, while the TCRdb copy is restricted to in-frame clones and leaves out a portion. Of tens of thousands of clones in the sample, roughly three quarters were seen once. Here the sequenced sample was unsorted PBMCs, taken 0.5 years after starting antiretroviral therapy. These receptors all come from a middle-aged woman with HIV.

The chain recombines TRBV28 with TRBJ2-5, with D unresolved. Trimming cost V 8 bases and J 7 bases, with 11 bases left between them. Germline assignment: CDR1 MDHEN and CDR2 SYDVKM. This CDR3 contains 11 residues. CDR3 in amino acids: CASGATGTQYF. CDR3 DNA: TGTGCCAGCGGAGCGACGGGGACCCAGTACTTC.

This clone was recorded once. The chain joins TRBV6-5 to TRBJ1-6; no firm D call. CDR1 MNHEY and CDR2 SVGAGI come from the germline V gene. The CDR3 totals 15 residues. Trimming left V 0 bases short and J 6 bases short, with 9 bases between. The CDR3 spells CASSYSLGSNSPLHF. CDR3 nucleotide sequence: TGTGCCAGCAGTTACTCTTTAGGGAGTAATTCACCCCTCCACTTT.

The rearrangement joins TRBV28 to TRBJ2-1; no definite D call. The CDR3 is made up of 15 amino acids. CDR1 MDHEN and CDR2 SYDVKM come from the germline V gene. Trimming removed 3 bases at V and 6 bases at J, with 15 bases between. The CDR3 region has the DNA TGTGCCAGCAGTTTGTTGGGTTTTCTCCGCAATGAGCAGTTCTTC. Protein: CASSLLGFLRNEQFF. Filled out from reference TRBV28 and TRBJ2-1, the complete variable domain reads DVKVTQSSRYLVKRTGEKVFLECVQDMDHENMFWYRQDPGLGLRLIYFSYDVKMKEKGDIPEGYSVSREKKERFSLILESASTNQTSMYLCASSLLGFLRNEQFFGPGTRLTVL.

This clone was seen a single time. CDR3 loop: CASSRTGGYTF. The CDR3 nucleotides read TGTGCCAGCAGTAGGACGGGAGGCTACACCTTC. The chain links TRBV25-1 to TRBJ1-2, with D hard to call. V was pared by 5 bases and J by 8 bases, with 9 bases between. Germline lookup yields CDR1 MGHDK and CDR2 SYGVNS. This CDR3 contains 11 residues.

This chain joins TRBV7-9 and TRBJ1-2; D gene ambiguous. Trimming removed 1 base from V and 5 bases from J, with 5 bases in between. CDR1 is SEHNR, CDR2 FQNEAQ, per germline (reference sequence). This CDR3 comprises 12 residues. The CDR3 sequence: CASSLDGYGYTF. The CDR3 nucleotides are TGTGCCAGCAGCTTAGACGGGTATGGCTACACCTTC. The full variable domain, rest sourced from reference TRBV7-9 and TRBJ1-2, is DTGVSQNPRHKITKRGQNVTFRCDPISEHNRLYWYRQTLGQGPEFLTYFQNEAQLEKSRLLSDRFSAERPKGSFSTLEIQRTEQGDSAMYLCASSLDGYGYTFGSGTRLTVV.

The gene calls are TRBV5-4 and TRBJ1-1, with 8 bases fitting TRBD1. V was pared by 1 base and J by 5 bases, with 10 bases of the junction left unmatched. This CDR3 is 16 amino acids long. Germline assignment: CDR1 SGHNT and CDR2 YYREEE (reference sequence). For the CDR3, the DNA is TGTGCCAGCAGCTTGATAGGGACAGGCAGGGGGACTGAAGCTTTCTTT. Translating it yields CASSLIGTGRGTEAFF.

The chain employs TRBV5-4 and TRBJ2-2; D ambiguous. This CDR3 is 13 amino acids long. CDR1 and CDR2 from the germline V gene are SGHNT and YYREEE (reference sequence). Trimming took 3 bases from V and 7 from J, leaving 10 bases between them. The CDR3 DNA reads as TGTGCCAGCAGCTCTAGGACGGGCGGGGAGCTGTTTTTT. Translating gives CASSSRTGGELFF.